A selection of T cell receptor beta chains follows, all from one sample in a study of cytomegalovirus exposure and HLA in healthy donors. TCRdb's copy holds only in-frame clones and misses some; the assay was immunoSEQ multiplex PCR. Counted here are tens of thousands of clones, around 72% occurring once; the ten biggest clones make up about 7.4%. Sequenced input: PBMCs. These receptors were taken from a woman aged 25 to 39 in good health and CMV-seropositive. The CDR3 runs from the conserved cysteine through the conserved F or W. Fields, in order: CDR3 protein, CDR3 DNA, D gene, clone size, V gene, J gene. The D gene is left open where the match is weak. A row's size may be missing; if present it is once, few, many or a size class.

cdr3_aa: CASSYSWDRVDYGYTF
cdr3_nt: TGTGCCAGCAGTTACTCGTGGGACAGGGTAGACTATGGCTACACCTTC
d_call: TRBD1
clone_size: .
v_call: TRBV6-5
j_call: TRBJ1-2

cdr3_aa: CASSTSRTGGTSNQPQHF
cdr3_nt: TGTGCCAGTAGTACCTCCCGGACAGGGGGAACGAGCAATCAGCCCCAGCATTTT
d_call: TRBD1
clone_size: .
v_call: TRBV19
j_call: TRBJ1-5

cdr3_aa: CASSQGQGPQTNEKLFF
cdr3_nt: TGTGCCAGCAGCCAAGGACAGGGACCTCAAACTAATGAAAAACTGTTTTTT
d_call: TRBD1
clone_size: few
v_call: TRBV14
j_call: TRBJ1-4

cdr3_aa: CASSYNPGAADEAFF
cdr3_nt: TGTGCCAGCAGTTACAACCCGGGAGCGGCGGATGAAGCTTTCTTT
d_call: .
clone_size: .
v_call: TRBV6-5
j_call: TRBJ1-1

cdr3_aa: CASSLGVGQSTYEQYF
cdr3_nt: TGCGCCAGCAGCTTAGGCGTTGGACAGTCGACCTACGAGCAGTACTTC
d_call: .
clone_size: .
v_call: TRBV5-1
j_call: TRBJ2-7

cdr3_aa: CASSLAAGPNSNQPQHF
cdr3_nt: TGTGCCAGCAGCTTAGCGGCGGGACCGAATAGCAATCAGCCCCAGCATTTT
d_call: .
clone_size: .
v_call: TRBV7-9
j_call: TRBJ1-5

cdr3_aa: CASRAGQGGGIQYF
cdr3_nt: TGTGCCAGCAGAGCCGGACAGGGAGGAGGGATTCAGTACTTC
d_call: TRBD1
clone_size: .
v_call: TRBV6-5
j_call: TRBJ2-4

cdr3_aa: CASSLHRENTEAFF
cdr3_nt: TGTGCCAGCAGCTTGCACAGGGAGAACACTGAAGCTTTCTTT
d_call: .
clone_size: .
v_call: TRBV7-9
j_call: TRBJ1-1

cdr3_aa: CASSRQAGTYNEQFF
cdr3_nt: TGTGCCAGCTCAAGACAGGCCGGGACCTACAATGAGCAGTTCTTC
d_call: .
clone_size: .
v_call: TRBV18
j_call: TRBJ2-1

cdr3_aa: CAITSGSGNEQFF
cdr3_nt: TGTGCCATCACTAGCGGGAGTGGGAATGAGCAGTTCTTC
d_call: TRBD2
clone_size: .
v_call: TRBV28
j_call: TRBJ2-1

cdr3_aa: CSVNPGPDYEQYF
cdr3_nt: TGCAGCGTAAACCCCGGGCCCGACTACGAGCAGTACTTC
d_call: .
clone_size: .
v_call: TRBV29-1
j_call: TRBJ2-7

cdr3_aa: CASAGLAGVSSYEQYF
cdr3_nt: TGTGCCAGCGCGGGACTAGCGGGTGTCAGCTCCTACGAGCAGTACTTC
d_call: TRBD2
clone_size: once
v_call: TRBV28
j_call: TRBJ2-7

cdr3_aa: CASSLSVNTEAFF
cdr3_nt: TGTGCCAGCAGCTTATCAGTGAACACTGAAGCTTTCTTT
d_call: .
clone_size: .
v_call: TRBV5-6
j_call: TRBJ1-1

cdr3_aa: CASSPLSGRNEQFF
cdr3_nt: TGTGCCAGCAGCCCCCTATCAGGGCGCAATGAGCAGTTCTTC
d_call: .
clone_size: .
v_call: TRBV7-3
j_call: TRBJ2-1

cdr3_aa: CASSFRQGGVADTQYF
cdr3_nt: TGTGCCAGCAGCTTCCGACAGGGAGGTGTCGCAGATACGCAGTATTTT
d_call: .
clone_size: .
v_call: TRBV7-2
j_call: TRBJ2-3

cdr3_aa: CASSFRGGRYYEQYF
cdr3_nt: TGTGCCAGCAGCTTTCGGGGCGGGAGGTATTACGAGCAGTACTTC
d_call: TRBD2
clone_size: .
v_call: TRBV7-8
j_call: TRBJ2-7

cdr3_aa: CASSYTGTGAYEQYF
cdr3_nt: TGTGCCAGCAGCTACACCGGGACAGGGGCCTACGAGCAGTACTTC
d_call: TRBD1
clone_size: .
v_call: TRBV7-2
j_call: TRBJ2-7

cdr3_aa: CSGRASGSYEQYF
cdr3_nt: TGCAGCGGGAGGGCTAGCGGGAGTTACGAGCAGTACTTC
d_call: TRBD2
clone_size: .
v_call: TRBV29-1
j_call: TRBJ2-7

cdr3_aa: CASSHGQGAVETQYF
cdr3_nt: TGTGCCAGCAGCCACGGACAGGGGGCGGTTGAGACCCAGTACTTC
d_call: TRBD1
clone_size: .
v_call: TRBV5-5
j_call: TRBJ2-5

cdr3_aa: CASSSRTGGFGNTIYF
cdr3_nt: TGTGCCAGCAGCTCGAGGACAGGGGGGTTTGGAAACACCATATATTTT
d_call: TRBD1
clone_size: few
v_call: TRBV7-2
j_call: TRBJ1-3

cdr3_aa: CACRQGNTIYF
cdr3_nt: TGTGCCTGTCGACAGGGAAACACCATATATTTT
d_call: .
clone_size: .
v_call: TRBV30
j_call: TRBJ1-3

cdr3_aa: CASSLVSGANVLTF
cdr3_nt: TGCGCCAGCAGCCTAGTCTCGGGGGCCAACGTCCTGACTTTC
d_call: .
clone_size: few
v_call: TRBV10-2
j_call: TRBJ2-6

cdr3_aa: CASSIRDRPTNEQFF
cdr3_nt: TGTGCCAGTAGTATAAGGGACAGGCCGACCAATGAGCAGTTCTTC
d_call: TRBD1
clone_size: once
v_call: TRBV19
j_call: TRBJ2-1

cdr3_aa: CASSEGRALRPQHF
cdr3_nt: TGTGCCAGCAGTGAGGGCAGGGCCCTACGGCCCCAGCATTTT
d_call: .
clone_size: .
v_call: TRBV6-1
j_call: TRBJ1-5

cdr3_aa: CASSYSGRNTEAFF
cdr3_nt: TGTGCCAGCAGTTACTCAGGGAGGAACACTGAAGCTTTCTTT
d_call: .
clone_size: .
v_call: TRBV6-5
j_call: TRBJ1-1

cdr3_aa: CASNQGPGQGGSPLHF
cdr3_nt: TGTGCCAGTAATCAGGGTCCGGGACAGGGGGGTTCACCCCTCCACTTT
d_call: TRBD1
clone_size: once
v_call: TRBV19
j_call: TRBJ1-6

cdr3_aa: CASIEGAGAYEQYF
cdr3_nt: TGTGCCAGCATTGAGGGAGCTGGGGCCTACGAGCAGTACTTC
d_call: .
clone_size: .
v_call: TRBV28
j_call: TRBJ2-7

cdr3_aa: CASSPSGLAGGRDTQYF
cdr3_nt: TGTGCCAGTAGTCCCTCAGGACTAGCGGGAGGTAGAGATACGCAGTATTTT
d_call: TRBD2
clone_size: .
v_call: TRBV19
j_call: TRBJ2-3

cdr3_aa: CASSTANYGYTF
cdr3_nt: TGTGCCAGCAGCACAGCTAACTATGGCTACACCTTC
d_call: .
clone_size: .
v_call: TRBV2
j_call: TRBJ1-2

cdr3_aa: CASSFDRGRTEAFF
cdr3_nt: TGTGCCAGCAGCTTTGACAGGGGGCGCACTGAAGCTTTCTTT
d_call: TRBD1
clone_size: .
v_call: TRBV6-5
j_call: TRBJ1-1

cdr3_aa: CASSLGPENQPQHF
cdr3_nt: TGCGCCAGCAGCTTAGGCCCGGAGAATCAGCCCCAGCATTTT
d_call: .
clone_size: .
v_call: TRBV5-1
j_call: TRBJ1-5

cdr3_aa: CASSYSGSPGDTQYF
cdr3_nt: TGCGCCAGCAGCTACAGCGGGAGCCCCGGGGATACGCAGTATTTT
d_call: TRBD2
clone_size: .
v_call: TRBV4-1
j_call: TRBJ2-3

cdr3_aa: CASRPQEGAYSPLHF
cdr3_nt: TGTGCCAGCAGACCCCAGGAGGGGGCGTATTCACCCCTCCACTTT
d_call: TRBD1
clone_size: .
v_call: TRBV28
j_call: TRBJ1-6

cdr3_aa: CASSYGLAGGVDTQYF
cdr3_nt: TGTGCCAGCAGTTATGGACTAGCGGGAGGGGTAGATACGCAGTATTTT
d_call: TRBD2
clone_size: .
v_call: TRBV6-5
j_call: TRBJ2-3

cdr3_aa: CASSSTNRDINTEAFF
cdr3_nt: TGCGCCAGCAGCTCGACCAACCGGGACATCAACACTGAAGCTTTCTTT
d_call: .
clone_size: once
v_call: TRBV5-1
j_call: TRBJ1-1

cdr3_aa: CASSQEVGGSASGELFF
cdr3_nt: TGCGCCAGCAGCCAAGAAGTGGGAGGGAGTGCGTCCGGGGAGCTGTTTTTT
d_call: TRBD2
clone_size: few
v_call: TRBV4-1
j_call: TRBJ2-2

cdr3_aa: CASSGSSGEYQETQYF
cdr3_nt: TGTGCCAGCAGCGGATCCTCAGGGGAATACCAAGAGACCCAGTACTTC
d_call: .
clone_size: .
v_call: TRBV9
j_call: TRBJ2-5

cdr3_aa: CASSSSSGGRSEQYF
cdr3_nt: TGTGCCAGCAGCTCCTCTAGCGGGGGAAGGTCCGAGCAGTACTTC
d_call: TRBD2
clone_size: .
v_call: TRBV7-2
j_call: TRBJ2-7

cdr3_aa: CASSGANEQFF
cdr3_nt: TGTGCCAGCAGCGGAGCCAATGAGCAGTTCTTC
d_call: .
clone_size: .
v_call: TRBV9
j_call: TRBJ2-1

cdr3_aa: CASSPGIMTSSQETQYF
cdr3_nt: TGCGCCAGCAGCCCGGGTATTATGACTAGCTCGCAAGAGACCCAGTACTTC
d_call: TRBD2
clone_size: .
v_call: TRBV5-1
j_call: TRBJ2-5

cdr3_aa: CSVGQGAGNTEAFF
cdr3_nt: TGCAGCGTTGGCCAGGGGGCTGGGAACACTGAAGCTTTCTTT
d_call: TRBD1
clone_size: few
v_call: TRBV29-1
j_call: TRBJ1-1

cdr3_aa: CASSFLDRKDGYTF
cdr3_nt: TGTGCCAGCAGCTTCTTGGACAGGAAGGATGGCTACACCTTC
d_call: TRBD1
clone_size: .
v_call: TRBV7-2
j_call: TRBJ1-2

cdr3_aa: CASSLASRGPQPQHF
cdr3_nt: TGTGCCAGCAGCTTAGCAAGCAGGGGGCCTCAGCCCCAGCATTTT
d_call: TRBD1
clone_size: .
v_call: TRBV7-2
j_call: TRBJ1-5

cdr3_aa: CASSVDRGGADTQYF
cdr3_nt: TGTGCCAGCAGCGTAGATAGGGGAGGGGCAGATACGCAGTATTTT
d_call: TRBD2
clone_size: .
v_call: TRBV9
j_call: TRBJ2-3

cdr3_aa: CASSFETSGRGEQFF
cdr3_nt: TGTGCCAGCAGCTTTGAGACTAGCGGGAGAGGCGAGCAGTTCTTC
d_call: TRBD2
clone_size: .
v_call: TRBV7-3
j_call: TRBJ2-1

cdr3_aa: CASSLTRYNEQFF
cdr3_nt: TGTGCCAGCAGCTTAACGAGATACAATGAGCAGTTCTTC
d_call: .
clone_size: .
v_call: TRBV7-6
j_call: TRBJ2-1

cdr3_aa: CAWSGRTSGSGVYNEQFF
cdr3_nt: TGTGCCTGGAGTGGAAGAACTAGCGGGAGTGGAGTGTACAATGAGCAGTTCTTC
d_call: TRBD2
clone_size: few
v_call: TRBV30
j_call: TRBJ2-1